This T cell receptor beta chain was sequenced during a study of shared clonotypes between healthy human individuals (dated by TCRdb to 2019 to 2021). With regard to the full study: A few men and a couple of women, aged 18 to 49 years, made up the cohort. For each donor, CD4 naive and CD4 memory were each run on three plates, CD8 naive on two plates, and CD8 memory on one plate. To increase sequencing depth and limit assay-specific biases, TCR repertoire library preparation and sequencing were carried out by different laboratories using diverse techniques. The study deeply sequenced blood TCR repertoires of roughly five healthy adults to estimate repertoire size and the extent of clonotype sharing between individuals. Per donor, leukapheresis produced somewhere between about 0.85 and 10 billion PBMCs.

TCR CDR3 regions were amplified from genomic DNA by multiplex PCR using the deep immunoSEQ assay. Genomic DNA extracted from each cell subset was distributed evenly over all wells of several immunoSEQ 96-well plates, and each plate served as one replicate. For sorted subsets, each replicate PCR was loaded with roughly 190 ng genomic DNA, equivalent to approximately 33,000 T cell genomes. Purified libraries were quantified with a Qubit 3.0 fluorometer, sized on a Bioanalyzer 2100, and re-quantified with the KAPA Library Quantification kit. Every immunoSEQ 96-well plate was sequenced on a dedicated single-read 150-cycle Illumina NextSeq 550 flow cell. Regarding the original processing steps: Because the immunoSEQ output held only junctional sequences and lacked quality scores, the filtering could not match the filtering applied to full-length reads. Sequences were annotated with PyIR, a Python wrapper for IgBLAST v1.9, and V/J genes and CDR3 were assigned using IMGT germline references. Reads were filtered out if the reads had weak V/J assignments (E-value above 1e-6), no CDR3, stop codons, out-of-frame junctions, or ambiguous translated residues. A V3J clonotype was defined by an identical inferred V gene, J gene, and CDR3 amino acid sequence. The percentage overlap between two repertoires was calculated by dividing the number of shared unique clonotypes by the size of the smaller repertoire. Richness of each repertoire was evaluated using RTK rarefaction, the Chao1 estimator, and Recon v2.1 estimates of unobserved clonotypes. OLGA was used to compute generation probabilities for all TCRbeta clonotypes that the gDNA method yielded from a handful of donors. Drawn from immuneACCESS, this table holds only the in-frame rearrangements with V and J called that TCRdb kept. Clones are partly lost; checked studies trace under half to an unresolved V gene and leave the rest unexplained. The DNA was the basis for D and trimming; V, J and clone size are from that table. Present in this sample are more than 2 million clones, about 94% of which were seen just once. Clones ranked in the top ten supply roughly 0.13% of the sample.

The donors were healthy, HIV-negative adults with no recently reported acute infections or vaccinations. All donors were Caucasian adults living in Nashville, Tennessee, USA. Magnetic negative selection was used to enrich CD4+ T cells, after which naive cells were positively selected on CD45RA and the negative fraction became the memory subset. Blood was obtained by leukapheresis, after which PBMCs were separated by Ficoll-Histopaque density gradient centrifugation and cryopreserved in liquid nitrogen vapor phase. Purity and quantity of every magnetically sorted T cell population were checked by analytical flow cytometry. Genomic DNA was isolated from every sorted fraction and measured by UV absorbance on a Nanodrop 2000c. Study-wide findings and limitations: The small number of donors limited the genetic and exposure-history diversity represented. Sharing across a few donors was observed for 4.5% to 6.5% of naive CD4, over 3% of naive CD8, 2.3% of memory CD4, and about 0.4% of memory CD8 clonotypes. Compared with non-shared clonotypes, the clonotypes found in all four sorted-subset donors had higher generation probabilities. Naive subsets generally had larger estimated clonotype richness than memory subsets did. Sampling was limited to blood, and TCR repertoires in tissue likely differ from TCR repertoires in blood. Pairwise subsampling led to the expectation that sequencing depth would affect the degree of clonotype sharing among donors. Even with the large sequencing depth, rarefaction of the sorted-subset datasets indicated that sequencing was incomplete.

CDR1 SGHTA and CDR2 FQGNSA were looked up in the germline V gene. Spanning cysteine to phenylalanine, the CDR3 consists of 15 amino acids. Only the CDR3 region is kept as DNA, spanning 45 bases read in frame from base 1. Trimming costs V 6 bases and J 5 bases, and their ends lie 19 bases apart. This clone was seen only once. It lacks a known antigen. No much larger clone is present one base from it, and per-base qualities are unavailable. The receptor's source is a man aged 18 to 30 in good health. The V and J segments used are TRBV7-2 and TRBJ2-5; 6 matching bases give a weak D call of TRBD2. Source material: naive CD4+ T cells sorted from blood. The cell subset or site label, as the study defines it: CD45RA+ positively selected. For the CDR3, the sequence is CASRYTTGTEETQYF. The sequenced DNA: TGTGCCAGCAGATATACTACCGGGACTGAGGAGACCCAGTACTTC.